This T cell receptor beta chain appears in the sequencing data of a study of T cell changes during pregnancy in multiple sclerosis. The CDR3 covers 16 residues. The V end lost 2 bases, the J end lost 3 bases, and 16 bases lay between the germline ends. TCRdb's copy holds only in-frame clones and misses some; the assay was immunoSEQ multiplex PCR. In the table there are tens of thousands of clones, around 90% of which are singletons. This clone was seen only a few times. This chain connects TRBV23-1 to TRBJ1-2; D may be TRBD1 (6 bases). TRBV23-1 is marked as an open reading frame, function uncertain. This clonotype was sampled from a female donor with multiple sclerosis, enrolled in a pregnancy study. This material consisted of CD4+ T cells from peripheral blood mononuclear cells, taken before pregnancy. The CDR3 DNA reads TGCGCCAGCAGTCAAAAGGTGTACAGGGAAGACTATGGCTACACCTTC. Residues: CASSQKVYREDYGYTF.